One TCR beta chain is described in this entry. Each TCR library consumed about 4,000 ng of total RNA. From its re-call of the 5' RACE reads, TCRdb lists each CDR3 protein once, without DNA. This sample's clone table lists 200,000 to 250,000 distinct CDR3 sequences. This record belongs to a study of monozygotic twins with inflammatory bowel disease. This CDR3 is 18 amino acids long. Germline loops: CDR1 SGHRS, CDR2 YFSETQ. This clonotype was obtained from a human donor with ulcerative colitis or Crohn's disease, or a healthy co-twin of an affected twin (not recorded which). The V call is TRBV5-1, the J call TRBJ2-7; the TCRdb call, TRBD1, lacks DNA for checking. What was sequenced was blood. This CDR3 reads CASSPPPWGASSVDEQYF.